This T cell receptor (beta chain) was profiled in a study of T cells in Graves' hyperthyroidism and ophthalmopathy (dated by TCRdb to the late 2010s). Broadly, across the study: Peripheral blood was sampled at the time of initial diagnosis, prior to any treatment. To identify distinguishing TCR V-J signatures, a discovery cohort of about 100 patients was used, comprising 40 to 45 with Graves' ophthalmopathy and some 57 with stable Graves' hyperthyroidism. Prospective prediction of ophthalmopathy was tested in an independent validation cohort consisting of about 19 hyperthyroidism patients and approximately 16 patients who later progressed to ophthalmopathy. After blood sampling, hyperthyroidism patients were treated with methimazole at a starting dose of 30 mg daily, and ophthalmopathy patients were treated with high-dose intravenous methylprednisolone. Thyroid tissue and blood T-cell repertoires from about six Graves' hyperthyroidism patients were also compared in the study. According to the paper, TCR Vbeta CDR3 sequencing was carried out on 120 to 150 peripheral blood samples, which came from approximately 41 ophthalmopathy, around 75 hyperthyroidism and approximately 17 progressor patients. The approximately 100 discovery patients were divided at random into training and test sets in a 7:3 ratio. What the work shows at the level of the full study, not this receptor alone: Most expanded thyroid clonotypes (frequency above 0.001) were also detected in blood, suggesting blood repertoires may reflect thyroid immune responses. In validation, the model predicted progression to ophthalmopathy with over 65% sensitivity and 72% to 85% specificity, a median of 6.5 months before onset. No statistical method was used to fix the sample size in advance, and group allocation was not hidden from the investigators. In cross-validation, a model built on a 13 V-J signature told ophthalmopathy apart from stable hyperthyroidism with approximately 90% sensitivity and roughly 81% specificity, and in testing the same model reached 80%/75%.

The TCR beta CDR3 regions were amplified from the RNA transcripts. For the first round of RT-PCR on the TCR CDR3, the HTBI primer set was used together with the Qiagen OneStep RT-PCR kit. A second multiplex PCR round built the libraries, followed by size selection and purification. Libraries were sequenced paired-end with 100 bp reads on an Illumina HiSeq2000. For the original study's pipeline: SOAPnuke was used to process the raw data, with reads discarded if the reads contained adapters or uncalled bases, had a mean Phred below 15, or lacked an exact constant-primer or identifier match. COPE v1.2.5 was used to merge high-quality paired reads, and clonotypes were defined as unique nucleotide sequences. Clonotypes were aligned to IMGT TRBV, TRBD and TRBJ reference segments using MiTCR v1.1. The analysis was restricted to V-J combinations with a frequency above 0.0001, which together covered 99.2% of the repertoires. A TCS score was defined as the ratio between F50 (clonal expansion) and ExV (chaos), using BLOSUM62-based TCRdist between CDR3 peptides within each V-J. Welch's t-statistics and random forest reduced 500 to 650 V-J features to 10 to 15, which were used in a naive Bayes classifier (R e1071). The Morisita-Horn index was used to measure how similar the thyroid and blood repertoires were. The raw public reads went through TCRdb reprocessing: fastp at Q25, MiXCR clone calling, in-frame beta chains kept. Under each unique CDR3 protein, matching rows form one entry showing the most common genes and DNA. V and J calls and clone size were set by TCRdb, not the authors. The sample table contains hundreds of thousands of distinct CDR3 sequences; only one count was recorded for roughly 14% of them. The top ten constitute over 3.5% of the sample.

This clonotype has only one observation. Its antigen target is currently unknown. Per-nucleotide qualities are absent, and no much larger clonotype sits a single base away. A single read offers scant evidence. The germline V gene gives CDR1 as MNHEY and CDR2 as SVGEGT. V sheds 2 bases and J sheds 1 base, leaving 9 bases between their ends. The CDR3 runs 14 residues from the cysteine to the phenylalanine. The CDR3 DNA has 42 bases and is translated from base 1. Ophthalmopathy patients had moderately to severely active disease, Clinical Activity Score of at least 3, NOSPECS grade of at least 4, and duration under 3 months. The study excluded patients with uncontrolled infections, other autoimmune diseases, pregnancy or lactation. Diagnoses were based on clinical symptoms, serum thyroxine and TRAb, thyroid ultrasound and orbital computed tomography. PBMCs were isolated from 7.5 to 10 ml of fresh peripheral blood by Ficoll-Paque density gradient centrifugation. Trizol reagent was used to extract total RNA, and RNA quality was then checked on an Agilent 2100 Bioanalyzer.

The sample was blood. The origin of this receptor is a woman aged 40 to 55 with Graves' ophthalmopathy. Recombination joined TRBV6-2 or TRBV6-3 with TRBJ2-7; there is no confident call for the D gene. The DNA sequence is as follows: TGTGCCAGCAGTTACGTGACGGAGTCCTACGAGCAGTACTTC. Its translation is CASSYVTESYEQYF.